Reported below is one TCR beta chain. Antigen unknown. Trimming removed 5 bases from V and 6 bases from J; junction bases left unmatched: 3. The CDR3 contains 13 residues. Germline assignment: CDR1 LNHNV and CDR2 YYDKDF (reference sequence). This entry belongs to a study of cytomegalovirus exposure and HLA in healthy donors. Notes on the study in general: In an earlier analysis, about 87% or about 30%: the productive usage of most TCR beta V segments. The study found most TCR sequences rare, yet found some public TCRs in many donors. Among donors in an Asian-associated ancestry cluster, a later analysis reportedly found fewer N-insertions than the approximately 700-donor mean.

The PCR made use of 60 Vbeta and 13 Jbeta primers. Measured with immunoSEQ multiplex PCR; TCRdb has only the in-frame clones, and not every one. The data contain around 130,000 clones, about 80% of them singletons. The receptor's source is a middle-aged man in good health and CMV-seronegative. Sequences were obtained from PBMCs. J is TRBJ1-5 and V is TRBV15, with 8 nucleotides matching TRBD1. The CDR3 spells CATSPGGIQPQHF. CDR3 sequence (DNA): TGTGCCACCAGCCCAGGGGGCATTCAGCCCCAGCATTTT.